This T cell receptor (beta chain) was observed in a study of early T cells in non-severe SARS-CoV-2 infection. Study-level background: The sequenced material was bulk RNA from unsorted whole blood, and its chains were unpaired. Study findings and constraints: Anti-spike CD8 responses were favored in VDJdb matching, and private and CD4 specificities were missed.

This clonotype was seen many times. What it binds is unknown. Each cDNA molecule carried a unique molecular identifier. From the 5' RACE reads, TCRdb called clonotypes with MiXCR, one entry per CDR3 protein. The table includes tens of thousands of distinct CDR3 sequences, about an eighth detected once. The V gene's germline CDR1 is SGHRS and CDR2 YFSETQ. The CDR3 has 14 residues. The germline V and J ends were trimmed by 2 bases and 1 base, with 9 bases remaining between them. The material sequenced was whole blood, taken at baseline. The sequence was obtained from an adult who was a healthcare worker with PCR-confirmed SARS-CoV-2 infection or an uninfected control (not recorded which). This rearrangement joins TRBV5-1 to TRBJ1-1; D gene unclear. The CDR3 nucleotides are TGCGCCAGCAGCTTTGATGGCGAGAACACTGAAGCTTTCTTT. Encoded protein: CASSFDGENTEAFF.